The rows below give T cell receptor beta chains drawn from one sample of a study of blood T cell repertoires in COVID-19. Here immunoSEQ multiplex PCR was the method, and the copy in TCRdb shows in-frame clones only, minus some. Of roughly 120,000 clones listed, over 60% are singletons. The specimen sequenced was peripheral blood. The receptors originated from an elderly woman with acute or convalescent COVID-19. Each CDR3 is given with its conserved first and last residue. Fields, in order: D gene, clone size, J gene, V gene, CDR3 DNA, CDR3 protein. The D gene is left open where the match is weak. Clone size is stated in some rows and not others, as once, few, many or a class when expanded.

TRBD1	.	TRBJ1-5	TRBV6-6	TGTGCCAGCAGTAGGGACAGTGGGAGCAATCAGCCCCAGCATTTT	CASSRDSGSNQPQHF
.	.	TRBJ1-2	TRBV5-1	TGCGCCAGCAGCTTCTCCAGGGACTCCTACACCTTC	CASSFSRDSYTF
.	.	TRBJ1-5	TRBV6-5	TGTGCCAGCAGTTATGAAGGACAGCCCAATCAGCCCCAGCATTTT	CASSYEGQPNQPQHF
.	.	TRBJ2-1	TRBV12-3/TRBV12-4	TGTGCCAGCAGCGCGGCAGATCACAATGAGCAGTTCTTC	CASSAADHNEQFF
.	once	TRBJ1-1	TRBV7-3	TGTGCCAGCAGCTTAGGTTTGGGGGCGGGGAACACTGAAGCTTTCTTT	CASSLGLGAGNTEAFF
.	few	TRBJ1-2	TRBV18	TGTGCCAGCTCACCGTCAGATGGCGGGAACTATGGCTACACCTTC	CASSPSDGGNYGYTF
TRBD1	.	TRBJ1-2	TRBV4-3	TGCGCCAGCAGCCAGGGCAGGGGGGACTATGGCTACACCTTC	CASSQGRGDYGYTF
.	.	TRBJ1-1	TRBV20-1	TGCGTGCTATCGGGAGGTGAAGCTTTCTTT	CVLSGGEAFF
.	.	TRBJ1-1	TRBV30	TGTGCCTGGAGTGTACTCGTAGGAGCTGAAGCTTTCTTT	CAWSVLVGAEAFF
TRBD1	.	TRBJ1-2	TRBV5-1	TGCGCCACCTCGGACAGGGACTATGGCTACACCTTC	CATSDRDYGYTF
TRBD1	.	TRBJ1-6	TRBV7-2	TGTGCCAGCAGTTGGGACAGGGACCGGAATTCACCCCTCCACTTT	CASSWDRDRNSPLHF
TRBD1	once	TRBJ2-7	TRBV12-5	TGTGCTAGTGGCCGGGACAGGGGGAGTGATGAGCAGTACTTC	CASGRDRGSDEQYF
.	.	TRBJ2-2	TRBV19	TGTGCCAGTAGTATCTCCCGGGGGAACACCGGGGAGCTGTTTTTT	CASSISRGNTGELFF
TRBD1	.	TRBJ2-7	TRBV2	TGTGCCAGCCGGGACAGCCACGCCTACGAGCAGTACTTC	CASRDSHAYEQYF
.	.	TRBJ2-1	TRBV16	TGTGCCAGCAGCCAATCGGCGGGCTCCTACAATGAGCAGTTCTTC	CASSQSAGSYNEQFF
TRBD2	.	TRBJ2-7	TRBV27	TGTGCCAGCAGTCTAGCCTGGGGCCTAGCGGGAGGCGAGCAGTACTTC	CASSLAWGLAGGEQYF
TRBD1	.	TRBJ2-2	TRBV4-2	TGTGCCAGCAGCCAAGATAGGGTCAGGGGGCCTGGCGGGGAGCTGTTTTTT	CASSQDRVRGPGGELFF
TRBD2	few	TRBJ2-5	TRBV7-2	TGTGCCAGCAGCTTCGGGACTAGCGGGAGACGGAAAGGCGAGACCCAGTACTTC	CASSFGTSGRRKGETQYF
.	.	TRBJ1-5	TRBV28	TGTGCCAGCAGTTTCACAGGGTCAGCCGGGAATCAGCCCCAGCATTTT	CASSFTGSAGNQPQHF
.	.	TRBJ1-1	TRBV30	TGTGCCTGGTCGATGGACAGATTGAACACTGAAGCTTTCTTT	CAWSMDRLNTEAFF
TRBD2	.	TRBJ2-5	TRBV19	TGTGCCAGTAGTTCGCAACTAGCGGGGGGAGGAGAGACCCAGTACTTC	CASSSQLAGGGETQYF
.	.	TRBJ2-7	TRBV5-1	TGCGCCAGCAGCTTGGTGGGGGGTTCCTACGAGCAGTACTTC	CASSLVGGSYEQYF